This T cell receptor (beta chain) was sequenced in a study of cytotoxic CD8 clonotypes in ibrutinib-treated CLL. Clones were read by immunoSEQ multiplex PCR, and TCRdb kept only the in-frame ones, dropping some. The profile shows about 140,000 clones, over 75% of them singletons. J was trimmed by 0 bases and V by 6 bases; bases with no gene match: 2. CDR3 length: 15 residues. From germline, CDR1 is MNHNS and CDR2 SASEGT. This specimen consisted of PBMCs, obtained after 36 months of ibrutinib treatment. This sequence originates from a human donor with chronic lymphocytic leukemia. This chain connects TRBV6-1 to TRBJ2-1, with 10 bases aligning to TRBD2. The CDR3 nucleotides are TGTGCCAGCAGAATAGCGGGGGGCTCCTACAATGAGCAGTTCTTC. It codes for CASRIAGGSYNEQFF.